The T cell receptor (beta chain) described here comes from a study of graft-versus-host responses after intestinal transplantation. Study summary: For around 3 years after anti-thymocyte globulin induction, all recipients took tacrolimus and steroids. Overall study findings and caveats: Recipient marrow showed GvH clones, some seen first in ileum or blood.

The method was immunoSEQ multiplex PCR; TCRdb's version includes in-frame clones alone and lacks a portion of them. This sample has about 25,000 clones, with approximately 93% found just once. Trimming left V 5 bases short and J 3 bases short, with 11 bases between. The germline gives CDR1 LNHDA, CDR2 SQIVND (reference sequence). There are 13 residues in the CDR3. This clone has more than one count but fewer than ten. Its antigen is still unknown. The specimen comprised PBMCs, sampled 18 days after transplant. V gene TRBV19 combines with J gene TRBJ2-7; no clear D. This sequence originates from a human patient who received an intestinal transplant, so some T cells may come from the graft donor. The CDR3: CASSSGRDYEQYF. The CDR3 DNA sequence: TGTGCCAGTAGTTCCGGACGTGACTACGAGCAGTACTTC.